The 24 T cell receptor beta chains below were found in one sample sequenced in a study of CD8 T cells in Susac syndrome. About 0.5 to 1 ug RNA was reverse transcribed with random hexamers. TCRdb reanalysed the immunoSEQ multiplex PCR reads using MiXCR and keeps one entry per CDR3 protein. The sample records over 350,000 distinct CDR3 sequences, 85% to 90% being singletons. The material sequenced was CD8+ T cells from PBMCs. All receptors derive from a human donor with multiple sclerosis.

The J gene is TRBJ2-1, the V gene TRBV15; no reliable D call. CDR3 length equals 15 residues. Germline V CDR1 and CDR2: LNHNV, YYDKDF (reference sequence). V dropped 0 bases and J dropped 6 bases, with 12 bases sitting between them. The DNA for the CDR3 is TGTGCCACCAGCAGAGATATGGGCCGAGGCAATGAGCAGTTCTTC. This encodes CATSRDMGRGNEQFF.

This clonotype was counted a few times. The chain joins TRBV19 to TRBJ1-1, with TRBD1 as a possible D gene (5 bases). The germline V gene has CDR1 LNHDA and CDR2 SQIVND (reference sequence). V lost 2 bases and J lost 1, with 11 bases in between. There are 15 residues in the CDR3. The CDR3 nucleotides are TGTGCCAGTAGTATATTCAGGGATTCGAACACTGAAGCTTTCTTT. It is translated as CASSIFRDSNTEAFF.

The chain employs TRBV6-5 and TRBJ2-2, with D tentatively TRBD2 (5 bases). CDR3 length: 14 amino acids. The V and J ends lost 4 bases and 5 bases respectively, with 11 bases between them. Germline CDR1 MNHEY, CDR2 SVGAGI. The CDR3 reads CASSFGLPTGELFF. In DNA, the CDR3 is TGTGCCAGCAGTTTCGGACTCCCTACCGGGGAGCTGTTTTTT.

DNA for the CDR3: TGTGCCACCCTGAAGACAGGGGCCACTGAAGCTTTCTTT. Encoded protein: CATLKTGATEAFF. This chain uses TRBV12-3 or TRBV12-4 with TRBJ1-1; TRBD1 agrees at 8 bases. The V segment lost 10 bases and the J segment 4 bases; nucleotides outside the gene matches: 8. There are 13 residues in the CDR3.

The chain employs TRBV7-8 and TRBJ2-7; 11 bases align to TRBD2. V shed 4 bases, J shed 3 bases, and the junction held 8 bases outside the gene matches. The length of the CDR3 is 16 residues. Germline CDR1 is SGHVS and CDR2 is FQNEAQ. The CDR3 DNA follows: TGTGCCAGCAGCTCCCGGACTAGCGGGCACCTCTACGAGCAGTACTTC. Translated: CASSSRTSGHLYEQYF.

The V and J genes are TRBV11-2 and TRBJ2-5; 12 bases fit TRBD2. The CDR3 has 18 residues. From germline, CDR1 is SGHAT and CDR2 FQNNGV. The trim removed 2 bases at V and 5 bases at J, leaving 12 bases unmatched. The CDR3 nucleotides are TGTGCCAGCAGCTTAAACAGAGCTAGCGGGAGGGCCAGGGAGACCCAGTACTTC. This gives the protein CASSLNRASGRARETQYF.

V gene TRBV19 combines with J gene TRBJ1-2; D is undetermined. The CDR3 extends over 12 amino acids. The V end lost 2 bases, the J end lost 2 bases, and 3 bases lay between the germline ends. CDR1 and CDR2 from the germline V gene are LNHDA and SQIVND (reference sequence). The CDR3 coding sequence is TGTGCCAGTAGTATATACAACTATGGCTACACCTTC. It translates to CASSIYNYGYTF.

The rearrangement uses TRBV5-1 and TRBJ2-5; TRBD2 matches at 7 bases. Germline trimming cut 4 bases from V and 2 bases from J; bases unmatched to any gene: 17. Germline V gene sequence: CDR1 SGHRS, CDR2 YFSETQ. The CDR3 sequence is 18 residues long. The CDR3 coding sequence is TGCGCCAGCAGCGCGCCACCTCTAGGCGGGAGCCCTCAAGAGACCCAGTACTTC. Encoded protein: CASSAPPLGGSPQETQYF.

On this clonotype itself: A read error may account for a junction end that differs from germline. The rearrangement joins TRBV27 to TRBJ2-2; perhaps TRBD2 as D (5 bases). Germline V gene data show CDR1 as MNHEY and CDR2 as SMNVEV (reference sequence). The CDR3 runs to 14 residues. The CDR3: CASSFPANTGEPFF. In nucleotides, the CDR3 is TGTGCCAGCAGTTTTCCAGCGAACACCGGGGAGCCGTTTTTT.

This clonotype was seen once. The chain employs TRBV7-9 and TRBJ1-1; maybe TRBD1 (5 bases). From germline, CDR1 is SEHNR and CDR2 FQNEAQ (reference sequence). CDR3 size: 12 residues. The V end lost 11 bases, the J end lost 2 bases, and 12 bases lay between the germline ends. The DNA for the CDR3 is TGTGCCCTAGGACAAATAAACACTGAAGCTTTCTTT. Amino acid sequence: CALGQINTEAFF.

V usage is TRBV7-3 and J usage is TRBJ2-5; 7 bases line up with TRBD2. Per the germline V gene, CDR1 is SGHTA and CDR2 is FQGTGA. The V and J ends lost 5 bases and 1 base, in that order; junction bases with no gene match: 10. This CDR3 has 16 residues. Written as DNA, the CDR3 is TGTGCCAGCAGCCCGTGGGGCGGGAGTTCCCAAGAGACCCAGTACTTC. Translating gives CASSPWGGSSQETQYF.

This clonotype was recorded once. The chain has TRBV29-1 and TRBJ1-2, with D unclear. The CDR3 runs 11 residues. Germline CDR1 and CDR2: SQVTM and ANQGSEA. The germline V and J ends were trimmed by 4 bases and 2 bases, with 5 bases remaining between them. The CDR3 loop reads CSVGGNYGYTF. CDR3 sequence (DNA): TGCAGCGTTGGAGGAAACTATGGCTACACCTTC. The full variable domain, its missing parts supplied by reference TRBV29-1 and TRBJ1-2, is SAVISQKPSRDICQRGTSLTIQCQVDSQVTMMFWYRQQPGQSLTLIATANQGSEATYESGFVIDKFPISRPNLTFSTLTVSNMSPEDSSIYLCSVGGNYGYTFGSGTRLTVV.

The genes are TRBV4-1 and TRBJ2-7; D remains ambiguous. The V gene's germline CDR1 is MGHRA and CDR2 YSYEKL. V lost 1 base and J lost 6, with 10 bases in between. This CDR3 comprises 13 residues. CDR3 protein: CASSQALGSEQYF. CDR3 coding DNA: TGCGCCAGCAGCCAAGCGTTAGGTTCCGAGCAGTACTTC.

The genes are TRBV3-1 and TRBJ2-5, with a possible D match to TRBD2 (5 bases). The germline V gene has CDR1 LGHDT and CDR2 YNNKEL (reference sequence). The V gene lost 3 bases and the J gene lost 4 bases, with 15 bases spanning the gap. The CDR3 totals 15 residues. The DNA for the CDR3 is TGTGCCAGCAGCCAGATAGGAGGCGCTGGAGAGACCCAGTACTTC. It yields the protein CASSQIGGAGETQYF.

V usage is TRBV5-1 and J usage is TRBJ2-1, with 9 bases identical to TRBD2. With V trimmed by 4 bases and J by 8 bases, 13 bases remained unmatched. Germline V CDR1 and CDR2: SGHRS, YFSETQ. The CDR3 sequence is 16 residues long. The CDR3 here is CASSPSGGGVSDEQFF. The CDR3 DNA reads as TGCGCCAGCAGCCCCTCGGGCGGGGGGGTGAGTGATGAGCAGTTCTTC.

This chain links TRBV4-1 with TRBJ1-5; perhaps TRBD1 as D (6 bases). This CDR3 is built from 16 residues. Trimming stripped 0 bases from V and 7 bases from J, with 16 bases between. Per germline, CDR1 MGHRA and CDR2 YSYEKL. The CDR3 sequence is CASSQDITGAGQPQHF. CDR3 DNA sequence: TGCGCCAGCAGCCAAGATATTACGGGGGCAGGACAGCCCCAGCATTTT.

The chain is built from TRBV19 and TRBJ2-7; D assignment may be TRBD1 or TRBD2 (5 bases each). Germline V lookup: CDR1 LNHDA, CDR2 SQIVND (reference sequence). V shed 5 bases and J shed 0 bases, with 11 bases lying between them. The CDR3 is 14 residues long. The CDR3, as DNA: TGTGCCAGTAGTGTGGACGGGGCCTCCTACGAGCAGTACTTC. It specifies CASSVDGASYEQYF.

This clonotype was recorded a few times. The chain employs TRBV6-1 and TRBJ2-6, with D unresolved. Trimming took off 2 bases at V and 0 bases at J, with 5 bases between the two ends. Germline V gene data show CDR1 as MNHNS and CDR2 as SASEGT. The CDR3 totals 15 residues. For the CDR3, the DNA is TGTGCCAGCAGTGAATGGGTCTCTGGGGCCAACGTCCTGACTTTC. Its protein is CASSEWVSGANVLTF.

This chain joins TRBV5-4 and TRBJ2-7; D is perhaps TRBD1 (6 bases). Germline values: CDR1 SGHNT, CDR2 YYREEE (reference sequence). The germline V and J ends were trimmed by 3 bases and 3 bases, with 25 bases remaining between them. The CDR3 runs 18 residues. CDR3 amino acids: CASSSSPPWDTLIYEQYF. The CDR3 DNA sequence: TGTGCCAGCAGCTCATCCCCCCCATGGGACACCCTTATCTACGAGCAGTACTTC.

The chain employs TRBV7-9 and TRBJ1-2, with 9 positions matching TRBD1. Looked up from germline, CDR1 is SEHNR and CDR2 is FQNEAQ (reference sequence). The trim removed 2 bases at V and 3 bases at J, leaving 4 bases unmatched. This CDR3 comprises 15 residues. The CDR3 region is CASSLMTGGDYGYTF. In DNA, the CDR3 is TGTGCCAGCAGCTTAATGACAGGGGGGGACTATGGCTACACCTTC.

This sequence joins TRBV14 and TRBJ1-1; TRBD1 matches at 7 bases. Germline CDR1 is SGHDN and CDR2 is FVKESK. V lost 6 bases to trimming and J lost 5 bases; unmatched junction nucleotides: 18. The CDR3 is made up of 17 amino acids. DNA for the CDR3: TGTGCCAGCAGTCCCAGCCTAGCCGGACAGGTGGAGACTGAAGCTTTCTTT. This codes for CASSPSLAGQVETEAFF.

The V gene is TRBV6-2 or TRBV6-3, the J gene TRBJ2-5, with 8 bases fitting TRBD2. Germline CDR1 is MNHEY and CDR2 is SVGEGT. Trimming at V came to 7 bases and at J to 2 bases, leaving 3 bases not matched to a gene. The CDR3 has 13 amino acids. The CDR3: CASTSGGQETQYF. In nucleotides, the CDR3 is TGTGCCAGCACCTCGGGGGGGCAAGAGACCCAGTACTTC.

This CDR3 is CSARLAGGSYEQYF. The CDR3 bases are TGCAGTGCTAGGTTAGCGGGGGGAAGCTACGAGCAGTACTTC. The chain uses TRBV20-1 and TRBJ2-7, with TRBD2 matching 10 bases. CDR1 and CDR2 from the germline V gene are DFQATT and SNEGSKA (reference sequence). After removal of 3 bases from V and 3 bases from J, the junction contained 5 bases not matched to a gene. This CDR3 spans 14 amino acids.

V is TRBV15 and J is TRBJ2-2; no clear D gene. Trimming took 1 base from V and 1 from J, leaving 7 bases between them. The CDR3 runs 15 residues. Germline V gives CDR1 LNHNV, CDR2 YYDKDF (reference sequence). This chain's CDR3 is CATSRAAENTGELFF. CDR3 nucleotides: TGTGCCACCAGCAGAGCGGCGGAGAACACCGGGGAGCTGTTTTTT. Variable domain in full (rest from reference TRBV15 and TRBJ2-2): DAMVIQNPRYQVTQFGKPVTLSCSQTLNHNVMYWYQQKSSQAPKLLFHYYDKDFNNEADTPDNFQSRRPNTSFCFLDIRSPGLGDTAMYLCATSRAAENTGELFFGEGSRLTVL.